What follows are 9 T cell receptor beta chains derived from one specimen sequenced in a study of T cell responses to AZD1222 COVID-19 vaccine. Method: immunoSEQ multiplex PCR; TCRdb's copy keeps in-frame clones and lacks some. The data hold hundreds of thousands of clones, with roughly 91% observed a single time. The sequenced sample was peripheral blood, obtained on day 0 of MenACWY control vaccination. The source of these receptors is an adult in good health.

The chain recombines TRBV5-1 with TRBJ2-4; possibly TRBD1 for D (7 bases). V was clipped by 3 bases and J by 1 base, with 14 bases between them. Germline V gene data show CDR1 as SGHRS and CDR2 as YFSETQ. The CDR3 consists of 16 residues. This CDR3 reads CASSSGGTVAKNIQYF. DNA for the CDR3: TGCGCCAGCAGCTCAGGCGGGACAGTTGCCAAAAACATTCAGTACTTC.

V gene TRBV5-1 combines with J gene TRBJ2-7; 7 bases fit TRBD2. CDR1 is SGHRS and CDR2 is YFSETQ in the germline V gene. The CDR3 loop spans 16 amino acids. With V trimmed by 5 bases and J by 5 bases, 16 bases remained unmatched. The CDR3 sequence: CASSRAGGGEVDEQYF. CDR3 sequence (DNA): TGCGCCAGCAGTCGGGCTGGGGGAGGGGAGGTGGACGAGCAGTACTTC.

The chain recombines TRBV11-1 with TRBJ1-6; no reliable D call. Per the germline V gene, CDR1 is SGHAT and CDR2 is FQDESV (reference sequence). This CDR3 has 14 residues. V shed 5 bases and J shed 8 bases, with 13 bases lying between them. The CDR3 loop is CASSLGLSDSPLHF. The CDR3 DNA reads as TGTGCCAGCAGCCTTGGACTCTCCGATTCACCCCTCCACTTT.

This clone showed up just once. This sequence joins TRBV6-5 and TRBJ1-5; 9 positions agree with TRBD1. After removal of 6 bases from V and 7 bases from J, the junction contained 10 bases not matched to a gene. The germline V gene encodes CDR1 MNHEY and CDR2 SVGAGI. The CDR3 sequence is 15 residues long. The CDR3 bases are TGTGCCAGCAGCCCGACGGGACAGGGCCTACAGCCCCAGCATTTT. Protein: CASSPTGQGLQPQHF.

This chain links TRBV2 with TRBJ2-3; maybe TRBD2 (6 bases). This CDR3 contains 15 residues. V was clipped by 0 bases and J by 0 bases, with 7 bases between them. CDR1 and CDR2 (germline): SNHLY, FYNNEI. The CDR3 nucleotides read TGTGCCAGCAGTGAAGCACTAGCTAGCACAGATACGCAGTATTTT. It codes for CASSEALASTDTQYF.

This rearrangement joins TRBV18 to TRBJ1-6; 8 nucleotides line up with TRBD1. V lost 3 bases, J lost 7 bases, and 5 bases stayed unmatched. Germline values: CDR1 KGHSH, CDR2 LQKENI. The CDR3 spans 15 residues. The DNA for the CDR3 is TGTGCCAGCTCACCCTCGACAGGGGACAATTCACCCCTCCACTTT. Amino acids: CASSPSTGDNSPLHF.

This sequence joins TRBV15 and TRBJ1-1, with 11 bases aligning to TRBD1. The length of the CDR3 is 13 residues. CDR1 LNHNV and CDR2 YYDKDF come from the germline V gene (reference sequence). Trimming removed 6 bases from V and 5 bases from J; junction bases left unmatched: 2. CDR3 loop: CATRGDRGTEAFF. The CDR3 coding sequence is TGTGCCACCAGGGGGGACAGGGGGACTGAAGCTTTCTTT.

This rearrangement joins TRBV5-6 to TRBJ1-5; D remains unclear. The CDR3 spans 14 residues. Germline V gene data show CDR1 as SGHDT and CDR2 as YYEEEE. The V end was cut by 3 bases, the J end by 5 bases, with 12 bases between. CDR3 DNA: TGTGCCAGCAGCTCTGGAAGGGTGCATCAGCCCCAGCATTTT. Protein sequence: CASSSGRVHQPQHF. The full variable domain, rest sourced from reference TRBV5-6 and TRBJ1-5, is DAGVTQSPTHLIKTRGQQVTLRCSPKSGHDTVSWYQQALGQGPQFIFQYYEEEERQRGNFPDRFSGHQFPNYSSELNVNALLLGDSALYLCASSSGRVHQPQHFGDGTRLSIL.

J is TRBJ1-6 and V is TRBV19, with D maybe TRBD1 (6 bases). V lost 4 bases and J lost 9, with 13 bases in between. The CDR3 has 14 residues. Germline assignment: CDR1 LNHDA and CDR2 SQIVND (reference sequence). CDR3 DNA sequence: TGTGCCAGTAGTACGGGACAAGGAGGTTCACCCCTCCACTTT. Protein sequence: CASSTGQGGSPLHF.